This T cell receptor beta chain emerged from a study of T cells after yellow fever vaccination (dated by TCRdb to between 2019 and 2020). The study in broad terms: The SMART-Seq v4 Ultra Low Input RNA kit was used to prepare libraries from fractions with low cell numbers. Blood was collected at multiple timepoints before and after primary and secondary immunization, and bulk PBMC replicates and cell subsets were isolated. To follow T-cell clones before and after both primary and booster YFV17D yellow fever vaccination, bulk TCR alpha and beta repertoires underwent longitudinal sequencing. Two healthy male donors, one aged 18 to 30 and one aged 30 to 39 years, were included in the cohort. The paper as a whole reports these results and caveats: The secondary T-cell response was weaker than the primary response but faster, peaking on day 5 instead of day 15. Computational filtering was needed because FACS-sorted repertoires could contain abundant contaminating clonotypes from the bulk population. A small fraction of clonotypes showed up in both the CD4 and CD8 compartments, probably as a result of convergent recombination. Because only a couple of donors were included in the study, the extent to which the findings can be generalized is limited. After the booster, most of the clones that had expanded following primary vaccination were detected again (roughly 97% of CD4 and around 90% of CD8), which suggests that memory was broadly maintained.

This clonotype was seen ten or more times. Its antigen is still unknown. Per-base qualities were not stored, and no clone one base away is much larger. Per the germline V gene, MNHNS is the CDR1 and SASEGT is the CDR2. The CDR3, cysteine through phenylalanine, is 17 amino acids long. CDR3 DNA only is kept here, 51 bases in frame from base 1. The V and J ends are trimmed by 0 bases and 0 bases, leaving 14 bases between them. Sequencing used an Illumina NovaSeq 6000. TCR cDNA was synthesized by 5'RACE template switching, through which a universal primer site and unique molecular identifiers were introduced. cDNA synthesis was primed from both the TCR alpha and TCR beta constant segments. Library amplification used two PCR steps, and the second PCR step added sample barcodes and sequencing adapters. Sequencing of the libraries was done on either Illumina HiSeq 2500 (2x100 bp) or NovaSeq (2x150 bp). The source study handled its data this way. MIGEC was used to demultiplex reads and collapse the reads into UMI consensus sequences, and MiXCR was used for V(D)J alignment. Using edgeR on replicate PBMC samples, clonotypes were called vaccine-responding if FDR was below 0.01 and the log2 fold change was above 5 up to day 15. CD4 or CD8 identity was assigned to each bulk clonotype according to whether the clonotype was present at higher abundance in the sequenced CD4 repertoire or the sequenced CD8 repertoire. TCRdb's own reprocessing of the public reads used fastp at Q25 and MiXCR and kept productive beta chains. Rows matching on CDR3 protein sequence are summarized as one entry with the most common DNA and genes. The V and J calls were determined by TCRdb, not by the authors. For this sample the table gives under 200,000 distinct CDR3 sequences, of which approximately 10% were detected only once. Just over 35% of the sample is held by the ten biggest clonotypes.

Interpreted using the paper, the treatment or condition label stands for: live attenuated yellow fever vaccine strain. A standard Ficoll-Paque protocol was used to isolate PBMCs from peripheral blood. CD4 and CD8 T-cell fractions were isolated with Dynabeads CD4 and CD8 positive selection kits. TriZol was used to extract RNA from bulk PBMCs, from CD4 and CD8 fractions, and from dextramer-positive and dextramer-negative fractions. This clonotype originated in a man aged 18 to 30 who received the YFV17D yellow fever vaccine. This chain is built from TRBV6-1 and TRBJ2-5; the D gene is possibly TRBD2, with 6 bases matching. Sequences were derived from CD8+ T cells sorted from PBMCs, sampled 15 days after the yellow fever booster vaccination. The bases read TGTGCCAGCAGTGAAGCGGGAGGACTGACGTACCAAGAGACCCAGTACTTC. Its coded protein is CASSEAGGLTYQETQYF.